Reported below is one T cell receptor beta chain. The sample belongs to a study of T-cell memory formation after mild COVID-19. TCRdb used MiXCR to reprocess the 5' RACE reads, holding one entry per CDR3 protein. The sample has fewer than 700,000 distinct CDR3 sequences; about 20% are singletons. Germline loops: CDR1 MNHEY, CDR2 SVGAGI. The CDR3 is made up of 14 amino acids. V was trimmed by 4 bases and J by 0 bases, leaving 7 bases between them. The sequence was collected from an adult woman who had mild COVID-19 (a few samples of this study predate the infection). Cell type and time point are not known. This sequence joins TRBV6-5 and TRBJ1-3; tentatively, D is TRBD1 (5 bases). Sequencing was carried out using PBMCs or a T cell subset sorted from them (not recorded which). DNA for the CDR3: TGTGCCAGCAGTTGGACAATCTCTGGAAACACCATATATTTT. Amino acids: CASSWTISGNTIYF.